Below are 10 T cell receptor beta chains sequenced from a single sample in a study of early T cells in non-severe SARS-CoV-2 infection. A single record per CDR3 protein comes from TCRdb applying MiXCR to the 5' RACE reads. The sample has tens of thousands of distinct CDR3 sequences, more than 4.5% seen once. Sequenced material: whole blood. The receptors shown here come from an adult who was a healthcare worker with PCR-confirmed SARS-CoV-2 infection or an uninfected control (not recorded which).

This clonotype was recorded at least ten times. The CDR3 coding sequence is TGTGCCAGCAGCTCCCGGGTCAGCAATGAGCAGTTCTTC. It specifies CASSSRVSNEQFF. The chain recombines TRBV7-2 with TRBJ2-1; D gene unclear. Trimming removed 4 bases at V and 6 bases at J, with 10 bases between. Germline V gene sequence: CDR1 SGHTA, CDR2 FQGNSA. The length of the CDR3 is 13 residues.

In its sample, this clonotype was seen many times. V usage is TRBV7-8 and J usage is TRBJ1-2; D might be TRBD1 (6 bases). V lost 5 bases to trimming and J lost 8 bases, with 15 bases between them. The CDR3 has 13 amino acids. Germline V gene data show CDR1 as SGHVS and CDR2 as FQNEAQ. The CDR3 nucleotides read TGTGCCAGCAGCACACAGGGACGGGGCGGCTACACCTTC. Protein product: CASSTQGRGGYTF.

The chain joins TRBV5-6 to TRBJ1-1; 9 positions agree with TRBD1. The germline V gene encodes CDR1 SGHDT and CDR2 YYEEEE. This CDR3 region has 17 residues. Trimming at V came to 0 bases and at J to 0 bases, leaving 6 bases not matched to a gene. This CDR3 is CASSLDRGRIMNTEAFF. CDR3 bases: TGTGCCAGCAGCTTGGACAGGGGGCGAATTATGAACACTGAAGCTTTCTTT.

This clonotype has a count of ten or more. The chain uses TRBV20-1 and TRBJ2-2, with TRBD1 identical over 8 bases. J was trimmed by 6 bases and V by 4 bases; bases with no gene match: 10. Germline values: CDR1 DFQATT, CDR2 SNEGSKA (reference sequence). The CDR3 extends over 15 amino acids. CDR3 loop: CSATPYRTGSGELFF. CDR3 nucleotides: TGCAGTGCTACACCATACCGGACAGGGTCCGGGGAGCTGTTTTTT.

This clonotype has a count of ten or more. The chain recombines TRBV29-1 with TRBJ2-5, with 9 bases that match TRBD1. CDR3 length equals 13 residues. Unmatched junction bases numbered 8, after V lost 7 bases and J lost 5 bases. CDR1 is SQVTM and CDR2 is ANQGSEA in the germline V gene. The CDR3 DNA follows: TGCAGCGGCAGACAGGGGGTAGGCGAGACCCAGTACTTC. This translates into CSGRQGVGETQYF. Drawing the rest from reference TRBV29-1 and TRBJ2-5, the complete variable domain is SAVISQKPSRDICQRGTSLTIQCQVDSQVTMMFWYRQQPGQSLTLIATANQGSEATYESGFVIDKFPISRPNLTFSTLTVSNMSPEDSSIYLCSGRQGVGETQYFGPGTRLLVL.

This clonotype appeared many times. This chain connects TRBV2 to TRBJ2-7, with D perhaps TRBD1 (5 bases). Trimming stripped 1 base from V and 6 bases from J, with 10 bases between. This CDR3 has 13 amino acids. CDR1 is SNHLY and CDR2 is FYNNEI in the germline V gene. DNA of the CDR3: TGTGCCAGCAGTGAAGGGGCAGGGTCCGAGCAGTACTTC. Encoded protein: CASSEGAGSEQYF.

The rearrangement uses TRBV30 and TRBJ1-1; no clear D gene. Trimming pared 3 bases from V and 0 bases from J, leaving 5 bases between. Germline V gene sequence: CDR1 GTSNPN, CDR2 SVGIG (reference sequence). The CDR3 has 12 amino acids. The CDR3 protein is CAWSPVNTEAFF. For the CDR3, the DNA is TGTGCCTGGAGCCCAGTGAACACTGAAGCTTTCTTT.

Many counts were recorded for this clonotype. The V call is TRBV7-2, the J call TRBJ2-2, with 10 nucleotides matching TRBD2. The CDR3 is 17 amino acids. V dropped 3 bases and J dropped 6; count of bases not matched to a gene: 10. Germline CDR1 reads SGHTA; CDR2 reads FQGNSA. In nucleotides, the CDR3 is TGTGCCAGCAGCTTTAGTTTAACTAGCGGGACGTCCGGGGAGCTGTTTTTT. It is translated as CASSFSLTSGTSGELFF.

CDR3 DNA: TGTGCCTGGATCACCGGGTCCTACGAGCAGTACTTC. Translated: CAWITGSYEQYF. The chain combines TRBV30 with TRBJ2-7, with D hard to call. The germline gives CDR1 GTSNPN, CDR2 SVGIG (reference sequence). This CDR3 is 12 amino acids long. The germline V and J ends were trimmed by 4 bases and 1 base, with 8 bases remaining between them.

This clonotype was found a few times. The chain employs TRBV28 and TRBJ1-2; D might be TRBD1 (5 bases). V dropped 5 bases and J dropped 3 bases, with 10 bases sitting between them. This CDR3 comprises 13 residues. Germline assignment: CDR1 MDHEN and CDR2 SYDVKM. In DNA form, the CDR3 reads TGTGCCAGCAGTGGGACGGAATACTATGGCTACACCTTC. Protein: CASSGTEYYGYTF.